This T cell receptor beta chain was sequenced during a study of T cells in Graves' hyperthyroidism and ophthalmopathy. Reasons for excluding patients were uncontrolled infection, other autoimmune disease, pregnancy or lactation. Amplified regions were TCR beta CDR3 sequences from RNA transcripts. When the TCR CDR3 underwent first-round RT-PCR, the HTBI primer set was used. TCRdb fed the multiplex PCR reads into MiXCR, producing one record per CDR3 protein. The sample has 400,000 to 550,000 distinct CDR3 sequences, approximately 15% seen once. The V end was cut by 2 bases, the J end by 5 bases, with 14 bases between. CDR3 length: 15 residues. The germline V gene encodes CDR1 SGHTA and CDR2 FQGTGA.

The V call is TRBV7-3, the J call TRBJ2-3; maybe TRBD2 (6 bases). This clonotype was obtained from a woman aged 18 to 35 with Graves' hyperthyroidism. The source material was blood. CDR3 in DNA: TGTGCCAGCAGCTTATTAGCGGAGTTCCGAGATACGCAGTATTTT. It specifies CASSLLAEFRDTQYF.